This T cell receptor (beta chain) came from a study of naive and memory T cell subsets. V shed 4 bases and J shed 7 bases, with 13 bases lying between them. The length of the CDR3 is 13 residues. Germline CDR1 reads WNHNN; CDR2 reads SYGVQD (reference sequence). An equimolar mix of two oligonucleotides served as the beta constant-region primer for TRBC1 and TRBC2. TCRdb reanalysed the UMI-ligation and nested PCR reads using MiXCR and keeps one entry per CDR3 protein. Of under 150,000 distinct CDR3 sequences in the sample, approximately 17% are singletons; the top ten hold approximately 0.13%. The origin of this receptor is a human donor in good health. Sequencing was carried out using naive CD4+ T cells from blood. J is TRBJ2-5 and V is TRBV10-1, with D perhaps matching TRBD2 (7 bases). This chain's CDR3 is CASSASRGGTQYF. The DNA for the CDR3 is TGCGCCAGCAGTGCGTCTAGGGGGGGGACCCAGTACTTC.